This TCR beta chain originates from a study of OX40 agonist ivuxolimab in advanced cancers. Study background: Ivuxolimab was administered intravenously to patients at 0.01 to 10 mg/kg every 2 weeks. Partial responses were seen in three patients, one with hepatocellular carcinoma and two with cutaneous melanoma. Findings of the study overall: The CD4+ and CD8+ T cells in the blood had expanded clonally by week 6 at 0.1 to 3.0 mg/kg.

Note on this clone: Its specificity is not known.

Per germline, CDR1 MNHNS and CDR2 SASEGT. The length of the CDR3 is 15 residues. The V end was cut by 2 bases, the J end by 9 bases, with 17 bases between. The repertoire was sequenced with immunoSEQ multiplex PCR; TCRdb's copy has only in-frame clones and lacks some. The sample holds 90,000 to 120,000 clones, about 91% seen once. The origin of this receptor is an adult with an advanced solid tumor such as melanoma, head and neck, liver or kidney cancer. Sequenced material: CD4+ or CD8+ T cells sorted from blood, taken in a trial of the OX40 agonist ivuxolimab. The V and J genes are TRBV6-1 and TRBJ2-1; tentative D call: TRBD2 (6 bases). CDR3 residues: CASSEMTGTGSEQFF. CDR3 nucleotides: TGTGCCAGCAGTGAAATGACGGGGACTGGAAGTGAGCAGTTCTTC.